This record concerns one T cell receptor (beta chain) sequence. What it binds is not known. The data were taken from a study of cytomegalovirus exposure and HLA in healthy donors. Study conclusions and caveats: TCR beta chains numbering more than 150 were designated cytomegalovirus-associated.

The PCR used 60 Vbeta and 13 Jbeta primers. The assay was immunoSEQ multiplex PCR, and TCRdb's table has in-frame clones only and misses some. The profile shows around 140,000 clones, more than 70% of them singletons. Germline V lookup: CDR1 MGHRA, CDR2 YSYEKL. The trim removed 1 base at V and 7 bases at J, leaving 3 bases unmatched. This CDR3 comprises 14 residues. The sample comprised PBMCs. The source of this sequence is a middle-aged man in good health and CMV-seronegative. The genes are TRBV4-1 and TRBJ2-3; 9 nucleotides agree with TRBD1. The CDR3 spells CASSQGTGAYTQYF. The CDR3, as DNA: TGCGCCAGCAGCCAAGGGACAGGGGCTTATACGCAGTATTTT.